Following are 10 T cell receptor beta chains from one sample sequenced in a study of blood T cell repertoires in COVID-19. Clones were sequenced by immunoSEQ multiplex PCR, and TCRdb holds only the in-frame ones, with some missing. The repertoire holds 200,000 to 300,000 clones, with around nine tenths as singletons. The specimen sequenced was peripheral blood. These receptors were obtained from a woman in her fifties or sixties who had recovered from COVID-19.

The chain has TRBV7-2 and TRBJ1-3, with D possibly TRBD1 on 6 matching bases. Germline V gives CDR1 SGHTA, CDR2 FQGNSA. The CDR3 has 16 amino acids. V was shortened by 5 bases and J by 3 bases, with 17 bases between the two germline ends. In nucleotides, the CDR3 is TGTGCCAGCAGCCACACAGGGTCGGGATATGGAAACACCATATATTTT. Amino acid sequence: CASSHTGSGYGNTIYF.

Written as DNA, the CDR3 is TGTGCCAGCATTTGGACAGGGGGCGGCACCGGGGAGCTGTTTTTT. Protein sequence: CASIWTGGGTGELFF. V is TRBV2 and J is TRBJ2-2; 11 positions agree with TRBD1. Germline V gene sequence: CDR1 SNHLY, CDR2 FYNNEI. The CDR3 runs to 15 residues. Trimming removed 7 bases from V and 4 bases from J; junction bases left unmatched: 5.

This chain connects TRBV6-5 to TRBJ2-1; D uncertain. CDR1 is MNHEY, CDR2 SVGAGI, per germline. Trimming shortened V by 11 bases and J by 3 bases, and 8 bases separated the two germline ends. This CDR3 has 11 amino acids. The CDR3 DNA sequence: TGTGCCGTCAGGAACTACAATGAGCAGTTCTTC. It specifies CAVRNYNEQFF.

This chain uses TRBV4-3 with TRBJ2-7; maybe TRBD2 (7 bases). V dropped 2 bases and J dropped 0 bases, with 14 bases sitting between them. CDR1 is LGHNA and CDR2 is YSLEER in the germline V gene. This CDR3 is 16 amino acids long. CDR3 protein: CASSQRGRGSSYEQYF. The CDR3 DNA follows: TGCGCCAGCAGCCAAAGGGGGAGGGGGAGCTCCTACGAGCAGTACTTC.

There are a few counts of this clone. V usage is TRBV11-2 and J usage is TRBJ2-7; 12 bases map to TRBD2. The CDR3 is made up of 14 amino acids. Germline CDR1 SGHAT, CDR2 FQNNGV. With V trimmed by 8 bases and J by 5 bases, 7 bases remained unmatched. The CDR3 reads CASHPLAGGNEQYF. The CDR3 DNA sequence: TGTGCCAGCCATCCTCTAGCGGGGGGGAACGAGCAGTACTTC.

The chain couples TRBV5-1 to TRBJ2-1; TRBD2 aligns across 10 bases. V lost 4 bases, J lost 7 bases, and 5 bases stayed unmatched. The germline CDR1 and CDR2 sequences are SGHRS and YFSETQ. The CDR3 loop spans 14 amino acids. CDR3 in amino acids: CASSASGGGNEQFF. For the CDR3, the DNA is TGCGCCAGCAGCGCTAGCGGGGGAGGGAATGAGCAGTTCTTC.

The V call is TRBV27, the J call TRBJ1-6; a weak D match, TRBD1 (6 bases). Germline V gene lookup returns CDR1 MNHEY and CDR2 SMNVEV (reference sequence). V lost 8 bases and J 9 bases, leaving 11 bases between the germline ends. The CDR3 is 12 residues long. CDR3 in DNA: TGTGCCAGCGGGGGCGGGCTTTCACCCCTCCACTTT. Translating gives CASGGGLSPLHF.

The genes are TRBV2 and TRBJ2-6; a weak D match, TRBD1 (5 bases). Per germline, CDR1 SNHLY and CDR2 FYNNEI. Deletions cut 4 bases from V and 2 bases from J, with 12 bases between. CDR3 length: 16 amino acids. The CDR3 nucleotides are TGTGCCAGCAGTGGGGTCAGGGCCCCTGGGGCCAACGTCCTGACTTTC. Protein product: CASSGVRAPGANVLTF.

Concerning this clone: Since a much larger clone is just one base distant, this may be a read error. The chain uses TRBV20-1 and TRBJ2-5; 10 positions match TRBD2. The J segment lost 4 bases and the V segment lost 3 bases, leaving 2 bases of the junction unmatched. Germline values: CDR1 DFQATT, CDR2 SNEGSKA (reference sequence). There are 13 residues in the CDR3. The chain's CDR3 is CSASTSGVETQYF. In nucleotides, the CDR3 is TGCAGTGCTAGTACTAGCGGGGTAGAGACCCAGTACTTC.

The chain is built from TRBV28 and TRBJ2-5, with 9 nucleotides matching TRBD1. The CDR3 covers 17 residues. In germline, CDR1 is MDHEN, CDR2 SYDVKM. The V and J ends lost 2 bases and 6 bases, in that order; junction bases with no gene match: 13. The CDR3 loop reads CASSLIPRDRAGKTQYF. The DNA of the CDR3 is TGTGCCAGCAGTTTAATCCCGAGGGACAGGGCGGGGAAGACCCAGTACTTC.